Given below is one TCR beta chain in context. The data derive from a study of a mutant IDH1 vaccine in newly diagnosed glioma. For the study at large: Sex among treated patients split around 60% male, around 40% female; mean age was approximately 40 years.

TCRdb's table, derived via immunoSEQ multiplex PCR, lists solely in-frame clones and lacks some. The top ten clones hold about 4.5% of a sample with around 67,000 clones, around 80% of them seen once. The time point here: baseline, week 1 (first vaccination visit). Treatment given: pre-vaccination baseline after standard-of-care therapy. The V end was cut by 11 bases, the J end by 4 bases, with 9 bases between. This CDR3 has 11 residues. Germline V gene lookup returns CDR1 SNHLY and CDR2 FYNNEI. The sequence was collected from a woman aged 18-30 years with glioma. Some clones in this sample may be carry-over from other donors' samples. The material sequenced was peripheral blood mononuclear cells (PBMCs), taken from a glioma patient treated with radiotherapy, temozolomide or both. This rearrangement joins TRBV2 to TRBJ1-5, with D uncertain. CDR3 DNA sequence: TGTGCCTTAAATGGGAATCAGCCCCAGCATTTT. Its translation is CALNGNQPQHF.